Below, 32 T cell receptor beta chains from the same sample are listed, as sequenced in a study of control samples from healthy donors and cancer patients. Sequencing used immunoSEQ multiplex PCR; TCRdb keeps in-frame clones, though not all of them. The sample yields fewer than 85,000 clones, approximately 94% seen once. Specimen: blood. All receptors come from a woman aged 25 to 39 in good health.

The rearrangement joins TRBV12-3 or TRBV12-4 to TRBJ2-7; no clear D gene. Trimming shortened V by 3 bases and J by 1 base, and 7 bases separated the two germline ends. This CDR3 has 13 amino acids. This CDR3 is CASSLKLSYEQYV. In DNA, the CDR3 is TGTGCCAGCAGTTTGAAGCTGTCCTACGAGCAGTACGTC.

The chain couples TRBV7-3 to TRBJ1-2; no definite D call. V shed 5 bases and J shed 6 bases, with 13 bases lying between them. The CDR3 extends over 13 amino acids. CDR1 and CDR2 (germline): SGHTA, FQGTGA. CDR3 sequence (DNA): TGTGCCAGCAGCAAATTCAGGTTGCATGGCTACACCTTC. Residues: CASSKFRLHGYTF.

The chain recombines TRBV7-2 with TRBJ1-5, with a possible D match to TRBD1 (5 bases). The length of the CDR3 is 14 residues. Germline V gives CDR1 SGHTA, CDR2 FQGNSA. The ends were cut back, 7 bases at V and 5 bases at J, with 15 bases in the middle. The CDR3 here is CASNLQGSYQPQHF. DNA for the CDR3: TGTGCCAGCAACCTTCAGGGTAGTTATCAGCCCCAGCATTTT.

V is TRBV30 and J is TRBJ2-4; D possibly corresponds to TRBD2 (5 bases). The CDR3 covers 14 residues. Germline V gene sequence: CDR1 GTSNPN, CDR2 SVGIG (reference sequence). V was clipped by 0 bases and J by 2 bases, with 8 bases between them. The CDR3 sequence: CAWSVSGSKNIQYF. Here the CDR3 DNA reads TGTGCCTGGAGTGTATCGGGGTCCAAAAACATTCAGTACTTC. The variable domain in full, completed from reference TRBV30 and TRBJ2-4, reads SQTIHQWPATLVQPVGSPLSLECTVEGTSNPNLYWYRQAAGRGLQLLFYSVGIGQISSEVPQNLSASRPQDRQFILSSKKLLLSDSGFYLCAWSVSGSKNIQYFGAGTRLSVL.

The V call is TRBV7-9, the J call TRBJ1-1; 12 nucleotides align to TRBD1. Looked up from germline, CDR1 is SEHNR and CDR2 is FQNEAQ (reference sequence). V lost 3 bases and J lost 6; bases outside the gene matches: 5. The CDR3 totals 15 residues. Here the CDR3 reads CASSFPGQGAPEAFF. The CDR3 DNA is TGTGCCAGCAGCTTCCCGGGACAGGGGGCGCCTGAAGCTTTCTTT.

This chain connects TRBV19 to TRBJ1-2, with TRBD1 matching 7 bases. The CDR3 sequence is 15 residues long. The V gene end was trimmed by 6 bases and the J gene end by 2 bases; junction bases not matched to a gene: 9. Germline assignment: CDR1 LNHDA and CDR2 SQIVND (reference sequence). The CDR3 protein is CASRLQGLSNYGYTF. In DNA, the CDR3 is TGTGCCAGTAGGTTACAGGGGTTATCCAACTATGGCTACACCTTC.

The rearrangement links TRBV7-2 to TRBJ1-2; TRBD1 matches 7 bases. This CDR3 has 17 amino acids. Germline CDR1 and CDR2: SGHTA and FQGNSA. The V and J ends lost 7 bases and 6 bases, in that order; junction bases with no gene match: 20. The CDR3, as DNA: TGTGCCAGCACCTTTGAGGGACAGAGTTCCTGGTTAGATGGCTACACCTTC. This encodes CASTFEGQSSWLDGYTF.

This clone was seen once. The chain is built from TRBV6-1 and TRBJ2-5; D might be TRBD1 (5 bases). The CDR3 extends over 14 amino acids. Germline V gene data show CDR1 as MNHNS and CDR2 as SASEGT. V was trimmed by 3 bases and J by 4 bases, leaving 12 bases between them. CDR3 coding DNA: TGTGCCAGCAGTGACCTATCCAGGGTAGAGACCCAGTACTTC. The encoded protein is CASSDLSRVETQYF.

The chain recombines TRBV10-3 with TRBJ2-7, with no clear D. CDR3 length equals 12 residues. Trimming took 7 bases from V and 0 from J, leaving 7 bases between them. In germline, CDR1 is ENHRY, CDR2 SYGVKD. CDR3 amino acids: CAITTDSYEQYF. CDR3 bases: TGTGCCATCACCACCGACTCCTACGAGCAGTACTTC.

The V call is TRBV15, the J call TRBJ2-4, with D possibly matching TRBD2 (6 bases). Between the trimmed V and J ends, which lost 0 bases and 5 bases, there was a span of 11 bases. CDR3 length equals 15 residues. Germline CDR1 and CDR2: LNHNV and YYDKDF (reference sequence). CDR3: CATSRDVGGQNIQYF. The CDR3 DNA reads TGTGCCACCAGCAGAGATGTGGGAGGTCAAAACATTCAGTACTTC.

The CDR3 DNA reads as TGTGCCACCAGCAGAGATAAAGGTGAAGCTTTCTTT. Its translation: CATSRDKGEAFF. V and J are TRBV15 and TRBJ1-1; D is unclear. CDR1 and CDR2 from the germline V gene are LNHNV and YYDKDF (reference sequence). With 0 bases removed from V and 7 bases from J, the gap between germline ends came to 6 bases. The CDR3 is made up of 12 amino acids.

The V and J genes are TRBV2 and TRBJ2-5; a possible D gene is TRBD1 (6 bases). Trimming cost V 8 bases and J 2 bases, with 18 bases left between them. CDR3 length equals 15 residues. Germline V lookup: CDR1 SNHLY, CDR2 FYNNEI. The CDR3 here is CASVRQVGSQETQYF. The CDR3 DNA follows: TGTGCCAGCGTCCGACAGGTCGGGTCGCAAGAGACCCAGTACTTC.

CDR3 coding DNA: TGTGCCAGCAGCCAAGCCGCGCACTATGGCTACACCTTC. It codes for CASSQAAHYGYTF. V and J are TRBV3-1 (or the pseudogene TRBV3-2) and TRBJ1-2; no clear D gene. Germline assignment: CDR1 LGHDT and CDR2 YNNKEL (reference sequence). V was pared by 1 base and J by 3 bases, with 6 bases between. The CDR3 has 13 amino acids.

The chain carries TRBV5-1 and TRBJ2-5; TRBD2 matches 12 bases. V shed 0 bases and J 10 bases; nucleotides not matched to a gene: 7. Germline CDR1 is SGHRS and CDR2 is YFSETQ. The CDR3 contains 15 residues. CDR3 sequence: CASSLGTSGARVQYF. Here the CDR3 DNA reads TGCGCCAGCAGCTTGGGGACTAGCGGGGCCCGTGTCCAGTACTTC.

This sequence joins TRBV6-5 and TRBJ2-6; D call uncertain. The germline V gene encodes CDR1 MNHEY and CDR2 SVGAGI. Trimming stripped 5 bases from V and 0 bases from J, with 8 bases between. The CDR3 consists of 15 residues. CDR3 residues: CASSPLISGANVLTF. DNA for the CDR3: TGTGCCAGCAGTCCCCTCATCTCTGGGGCCAACGTCCTGACTTTC.

The chain has TRBV5-6 and TRBJ2-7; no clear D. The CDR3 spans 15 residues. The ends were cut back, 6 bases at V and 3 bases at J, with 19 bases in the middle. The germline CDR1 and CDR2 sequences are SGHDT and YYEEEE. CDR3 sequence: CASNFPGPVDYEQYF. The CDR3 DNA follows: TGTGCCAGCAACTTCCCCGGACCCGTGGACTACGAGCAGTACTTC.

V and J are TRBV3-1 (or the pseudogene TRBV3-2) and TRBJ1-3; D unresolved. The ends were cut back, 4 bases at V and 6 bases at J, with 13 bases in the middle. CDR1 is LGHDT, CDR2 YNNKEL, per germline (reference sequence). The CDR3 length is 14 residues. The CDR3 sequence: CASSPQAQLNTIYF. DNA of the CDR3: TGTGCCAGCAGCCCCCAGGCACAGTTAAACACCATATATTTT.

This rearrangement joins TRBV6-5 to TRBJ1-5; TRBD1 aligns across 9 bases. The CDR3 contains 13 residues. Germline-derived CDR1 and CDR2 are MNHEY and SVGAGI. V was pared by 9 bases and J by 6 bases, with 6 bases of the junction left unmatched. CDR3 loop: CARRGQGSQPQHF. The CDR3 DNA is TGTGCCAGGAGGGGACAGGGCAGTCAGCCCCAGCATTTT.

V and J are TRBV12-3 or TRBV12-4 and TRBJ2-3; D is perhaps TRBD1 (5 bases). Trimming stripped 8 bases from V and 4 bases from J, with 13 bases between. This CDR3 comprises 13 residues. In nucleotides, the CDR3 is TGTGCCAGCGGGGCACATTCTTCAGATACGCAGTATTTT. It is translated as CASGAHSSDTQYF.

The chain is built from TRBV7-3 and TRBJ2-2; maybe TRBD2 (6 bases). This CDR3 has 16 residues. V was clipped by 2 bases and J by 4 bases, with 14 bases between them. Germline V gene lookup returns CDR1 SGHTA and CDR2 FQGTGA. The CDR3 protein is CASSLHPPGSTGELFF. CDR3 bases: TGTGCCAGCAGCTTACATCCCCCCGGGAGCACCGGGGAGCTGTTTTTT.

With respect to this clone: The junction departs from the called germline gene at one end, perhaps through a read error. The V gene is TRBV6-5, the J gene TRBJ1-1, with D possibly TRBD1 on 5 matching bases. The CDR3 extends over 16 amino acids. In germline, CDR1 is MNHEY, CDR2 SVGAGI. As DNA, the CDR3 is TGTGCCAGCAGTTTACACACCGGGGGGGGGAACGCTGAAGCTTTCTTT. Translating gives CASSLHTGGGNAEAFF.

V usage is TRBV21-1 and J usage is TRBJ1-2. TRBV21-1 is an annotated pseudogene. This CDR3 comprises 16 residues. CDR3 bases: TGTGCCAGCAGCGCTTCCGCGGGACAATTAGGGTATGGCTACACCTTC. Its protein is CASSASAGQLGYGYTF.

The chain is built from TRBV25-1 and TRBJ1-3, with D unresolved. The germline CDR1 and CDR2 sequences are MGHDK and SYGVNS. The CDR3 is made up of 12 amino acids. The V gene lost 8 bases and the J gene lost 0 bases, with 5 bases spanning the gap. Here the CDR3 reads CASASSGNTIYF. The CDR3 DNA sequence: TGTGCCAGCGCCAGCTCTGGAAACACCATATATTTT.

This chain links TRBV2 with TRBJ1-4; tentatively, D is TRBD1 (6 bases). The length of the CDR3 is 14 residues. Trimming shortened V by 6 bases and J by 4 bases, and 12 bases separated the two germline ends. Germline V gives CDR1 SNHLY, CDR2 FYNNEI. In DNA form, the CDR3 reads TGTGCCAGCAGGGTGGACAGCCTTAATGAAAAACTGTTTTTT. Translating gives CASRVDSLNEKLFF. Drawing the rest from reference TRBV2 and TRBJ1-4, the complete variable domain is EPEVTQTPSHQVTQMGQEVILRCVPISNHLYFYWYRQILGQKVEFLVSFYNNEISEKSEIFDDQFSVERPDGSNFTLKIRSTKLEDSAMYFCASRVDSLNEKLFFGSGTQLSVL.

The rearrangement uses TRBV9 and TRBJ1-1; a possible D gene is TRBD1 (6 bases). The V gene's germline CDR1 is SGDLS and CDR2 YYNGEE. The CDR3 runs to 13 residues. V was pared by 3 bases and J by 2 bases, with 8 bases between. The CDR3 nucleotides are TGTGCCAGCAGCGGACAGGTAAACACTGAAGCTTTCTTT. Amino acids: CASSGQVNTEAFF. The entire variable domain, with the rest obtained from reference TRBV9 and TRBJ1-1, is as follows: DSGVTQTPKHLITATGQRVTLRCSPRSGDLSVYWYQQSLDQGLQFLIQYYNGEERAKGNILERFSAQQFPDLHSELNLSSLELGDSALYFCASSGQVNTEAFFGQGTRLTVV.

The chain employs TRBV4-1 and TRBJ1-3; unclear D gene. Germline lookup yields CDR1 MGHRA and CDR2 YSYEKL. This CDR3 comprises 15 residues. Trimming shortened V by 0 bases and J by 4 bases, and 10 bases separated the two germline ends. In nucleotides, the CDR3 is TGCGCCAGCAGCCAAGAAGCGGGTTTAGGAAACACCATATATTTT. It translates to CASSQEAGLGNTIYF.

The rearrangement joins TRBV2 to TRBJ1-2; D possibly corresponds to TRBD1 (5 bases). The germline V and J ends were trimmed by 2 bases and 6 bases, with 7 bases remaining between them. The germline CDR1 and CDR2 sequences are SNHLY and FYNNEI. The CDR3 sequence is 12 residues long. In DNA, the CDR3 is TGTGCCAGCAGTGAACAAGGGGATGGCTACACCTTC. Translating it yields CASSEQGDGYTF. The full variable domain, in which reference TRBV2 and TRBJ1-2 provide the parts outside the CDR3, is EPEVTQTPSHQVTQMGQEVILRCVPISNHLYFYWYRQILGQKVEFLVSFYNNEISEKSEIFDDQFSVERPDGSNFTLKIRSTKLEDSAMYFCASSEQGDGYTFGSGTRLTVV.

V is TRBV7-9 and J is TRBJ1-2; possible D gene TRBD1, 6 bases. Germline V gives CDR1 SEHNR, CDR2 FQNEAQ (reference sequence). Trimming stripped 1 base from V and 4 bases from J, with 10 bases between. The CDR3 is 14 residues long. DNA of the CDR3: TGTGCCAGCAGCTTAGTGGGGGCGTCCTATGGCTACACCTTC. Its translation: CASSLVGASYGYTF.

A remark on this clone: One end of the junction does not line up with germline, which may come from a read error. J is TRBJ1-6 and V is TRBV4-1; D call uncertain. The CDR3 length is 15 residues. CDR1 and CDR2 (germline): MGHRA, YSYEKL. Here the CDR3 DNA reads TGCGCCAGCAGCAAAGACCGATCCTATAATTCACCCCTCCACTTT. It specifies CASSKDRSYNSPLHF.

The chain links TRBV4-2 to TRBJ2-5; D not certain. This CDR3 spans 13 amino acids. Germline CDR1 LGHNA, CDR2 YNFKEQ. V lost 1 base and J lost 7, with 10 bases in between. The CDR3 nucleotides are TGTGCCAGCAGCCAAGCAGTCCTCGGGACCCAGTACTTC. It is translated as CASSQAVLGTQYF.

V is TRBV3-1 (or the pseudogene TRBV3-2) and J is TRBJ1-6; 10 nucleotides align to TRBD1. The CDR3 covers 15 residues. J lost 9 bases, V lost 1 base, and 3 bases had no gene match. CDR1 is LGHDT and CDR2 is YNNKEL in the germline V gene (reference sequence). The CDR3: CASSQGQGAGSPLHF. CDR3 DNA: TGTGCCAGCAGCCAAGGACAGGGGGCTGGTTCACCCCTCCACTTT.

This clone has just one count. The rearrangement joins TRBV11-2 to TRBJ1-1; 10 nucleotides line up with TRBD1. Germline V lookup: CDR1 SGHAT, CDR2 FQNNGV. V was clipped by 5 bases and J by 5 bases; unmatched bases: 5. This CDR3 comprises 14 residues. The CDR3 bases are TGTGCCAGCAGCCCCGACAGGGGGCGGACTGAAGCTTTCTTT. Translation: CASSPDRGRTEAFF. Full variable domain (missing parts from reference TRBV11-2 and TRBJ1-1): EAGVAQSPRYKIIEKRQSVAFWCNPISGHATLYWYQQILGQGPKLLIQFQNNGVVDDSQLPKDRFSAERLKGVDSTLKIQPAKLEDSAVYLCASSPDRGRTEAFFGQGTRLTVV.